This entry is about one TCR beta chain. This clone has a single count. Its antigen target is currently unknown. It has no much larger one-base neighbor in the sample; base qualities were not kept. These data are taken from a study of CD8+ T cells in alopecia areata (dated by TCRdb to 2016 to 2019). About the full investigation: To study T cell clonal expansion in alopecia areata, the researchers applied high-throughput TCRbeta sequencing to both the C3H/HeJ mouse model and human patients. Clonality in the scalp was compared among normal scalp (n=4), patchy alopecia areata scalp (n=8), and alopecia totalis/universalis scalp (n=8). In humans, TCRbeta sequencing was performed on scalp tissue and on sorted CD4+ and CD8+ peripheral blood T cells from healthy controls and from patients with patchy or totalis/universalis alopecia areata. The RNA source kit depended on sample type: the PAXgene miRNA kit for fixed scalp, the miRNeasy kit for PBMCs, and the RNeasy kit for mouse skin. Amplification of TCRbeta CDR3 regions was done by immunoSEQ multiplex PCR using 35 Vbeta forward primers and 13 Jbeta reverse primers.

Spanning cysteine to phenylalanine, the CDR3 consists of 14 amino acids. The only DNA kept is the CDR3, 42 bases in frame from the first base. The investigation overall reported the following: Shared TCR sequences between patients were less evident than in mice, which may be partly attributable to HLA diversity in the patient population. Unlike mouse skin, where gammadelta T cells dominate, normal human skin contains resident alphabeta T cells that get sequenced too, which complicates analysis of the scalp TCR repertoire. Lesional scalp, especially in alopecia totalis/universalis, showed higher clonality and more expanded CD8+ clones than normal scalp, suggesting antigenic drive.

After PBMCs were isolated by density centrifugation and stained for CD3, CD4 and CD8, a FACSAria was used to sort CD4+ and CD8+ T cells. Unaffected controls provided scalp biopsies and blood samples. Libraries came from the immunoSEQ multiplex PCR assay. RNA was extracted from all samples and reverse transcribed into cDNA as template for TCR sequencing. First-strand cDNA was synthesized using SuperScript III with a 2:1 mix of oligo-dT and random hexamers. A synthetic immune receptor repertoire was used to measure amplification bias, and any remaining bias was corrected computationally. On the study's bioinformatics: Raw reads were preprocessed to remove errors, and CDR3 was defined according to IMGT conventions as the region from the conserved cysteine to phenylalanine. Clonality was computed by normalizing Shannon entropy by log2 of the number of productive unique TCRs and subtracting the result from 1. CD4 or CD8 identity of scalp clones was inferred by cross-referencing scalp TCRbeta sequences with sorted blood CD4 and CD8 repertoires. The table was pulled from immuneACCESS by TCRdb, which kept in-frame rearrangements only. Such tables lose some clones; where checked, under half of the loss comes from unresolved V genes, and the rest has no known cause. V and J calls and clone size are given by that table; D and trimming were obtained from the DNA. In this sample the table shows 120,000 or so clones, less than 80% of which occur a single time. The ten largest clones add up to around 2.7% of the sample.

Sequenced material: CD4+ T cells sorted from blood. The TCR sequence derives from a human donor in good health. The sequence joins TRBV12-1 to TRBJ1-5. TRBV12-1 is tagged as a pseudogene. CDR3 protein: CASRIGDGNQPQHF. The DNA sequence follows: TGTGCCAGCAGGATCGGGGATGGGAATCAGCCCCAGCATTTT.